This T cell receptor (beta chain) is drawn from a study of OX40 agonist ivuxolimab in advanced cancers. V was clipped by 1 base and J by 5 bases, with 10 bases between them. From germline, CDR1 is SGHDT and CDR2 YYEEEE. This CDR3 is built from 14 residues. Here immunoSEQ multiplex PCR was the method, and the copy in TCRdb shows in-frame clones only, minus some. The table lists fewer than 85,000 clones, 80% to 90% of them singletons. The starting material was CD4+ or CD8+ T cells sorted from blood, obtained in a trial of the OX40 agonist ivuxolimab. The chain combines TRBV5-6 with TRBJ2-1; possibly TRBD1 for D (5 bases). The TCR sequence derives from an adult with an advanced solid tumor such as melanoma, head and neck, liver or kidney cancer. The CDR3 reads CASSLTRANNEQFF. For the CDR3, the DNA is TGTGCCAGCAGCTTGACCAGGGCTAACAATGAGCAGTTCTTC.